The clone carrying this T cell receptor beta chain was observed a handful of times. This entry is derived from a study of T cell changes during pregnancy in multiple sclerosis. TCRdb's table, derived via immunoSEQ multiplex PCR, lists solely in-frame clones and lacks some. The repertoire consists of 45,000 to 70,000 clones, with roughly 90% occurring once and the leading ten covering around 2.8%. V was clipped by 5 bases and J by 6 bases, with 16 bases between them. Germline CDR1 SGHTA, CDR2 FQGNSA. There are 14 residues in the CDR3. The specimen comprised peripheral blood, sampled in the third trimester of pregnancy. The source is a female donor in good health, enrolled as a control in a pregnancy study. The V gene is TRBV7-2, the J gene TRBJ1-2; D not resolved. This CDR3 reads CASSAGTRYHGYTF. The DNA for the CDR3 is TGTGCCAGCAGCGCGGGCACCCGATACCATGGCTACACCTTC.